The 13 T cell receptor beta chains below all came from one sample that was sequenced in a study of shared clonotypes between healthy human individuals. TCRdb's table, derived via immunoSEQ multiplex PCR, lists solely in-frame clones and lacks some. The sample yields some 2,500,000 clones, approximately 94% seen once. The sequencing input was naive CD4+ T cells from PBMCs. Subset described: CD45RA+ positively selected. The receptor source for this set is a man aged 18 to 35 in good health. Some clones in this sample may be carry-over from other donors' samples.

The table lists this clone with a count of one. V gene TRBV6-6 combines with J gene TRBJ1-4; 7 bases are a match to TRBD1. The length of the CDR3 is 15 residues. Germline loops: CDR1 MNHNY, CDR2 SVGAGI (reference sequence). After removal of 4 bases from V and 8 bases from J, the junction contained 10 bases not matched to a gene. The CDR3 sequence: CASSFRQGQGEKLFF. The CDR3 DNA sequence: TGTGCCAGCAGTTTCAGACAGGGTCAGGGGGAAAAACTGTTTTTT.

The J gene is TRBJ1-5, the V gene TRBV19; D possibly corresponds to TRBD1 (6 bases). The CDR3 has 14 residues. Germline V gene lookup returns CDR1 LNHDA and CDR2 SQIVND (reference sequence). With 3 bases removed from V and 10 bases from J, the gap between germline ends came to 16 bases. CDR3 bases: TGTGCCAGTAGTATTCACAGGGAGATCATACCCCAGCATTTT. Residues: CASSIHREIIPQHF.

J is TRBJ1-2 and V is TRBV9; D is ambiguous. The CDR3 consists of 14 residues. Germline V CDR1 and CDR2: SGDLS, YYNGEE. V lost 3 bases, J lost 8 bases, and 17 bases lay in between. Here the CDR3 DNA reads TGTGCCAGCAGCGGAGATGGCCCCCAAGCGGGCTACACCTTC. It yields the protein CASSGDGPQAGYTF.

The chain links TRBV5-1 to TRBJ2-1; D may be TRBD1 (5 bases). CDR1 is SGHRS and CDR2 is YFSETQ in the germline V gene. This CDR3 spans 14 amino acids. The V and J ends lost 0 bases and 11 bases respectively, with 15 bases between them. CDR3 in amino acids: CASSLGGGAYKQFF. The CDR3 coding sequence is TGCGCCAGCAGCTTGGGCGGTGGGGCTTACAAGCAGTTCTTC.

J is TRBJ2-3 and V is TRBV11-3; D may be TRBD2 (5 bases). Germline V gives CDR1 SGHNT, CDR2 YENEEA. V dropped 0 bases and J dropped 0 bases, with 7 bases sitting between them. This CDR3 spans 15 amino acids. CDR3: CASSLEGGSTDTQYF. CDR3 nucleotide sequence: TGTGCCAGCAGCTTAGAGGGCGGGAGCACAGATACGCAGTATTTT.

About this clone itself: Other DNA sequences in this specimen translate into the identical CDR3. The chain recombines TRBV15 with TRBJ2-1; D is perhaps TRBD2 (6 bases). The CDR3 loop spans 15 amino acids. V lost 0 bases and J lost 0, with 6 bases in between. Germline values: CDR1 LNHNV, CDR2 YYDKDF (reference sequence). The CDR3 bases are TGTGCCACCAGCAGAGATAGCGGCTCCTACAATGAGCAGTTCTTC. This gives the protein CATSRDSGSYNEQFF.

The CDR3 sequence is CASSPHKGGGQRGVEKLFF. In DNA, the CDR3 is TGTGCCAGCAGCCCTCATAAAGGGGGAGGCCAGAGAGGAGTGGAAAAACTGTTTTTT. The V and J genes are TRBV9 and TRBJ1-4; possibly TRBD1 for D (6 bases). Trimming stripped 4 bases from V and 8 bases from J, with 30 bases between. Germline V gene data show CDR1 as SGDLS and CDR2 as YYNGEE. The CDR3 is made up of 19 amino acids. Drawing the rest from reference TRBV9 and TRBJ1-4, the complete variable domain is DSGVTQTPKHLITATGQRVTLRCSPRSGDLSVYWYQQSLDQGLQFLIQYYNGEERAKGNILERFSAQQFPDLHSELNLSSLELGDSALYFCASSPHKGGGQRGVEKLFFGSGTQLSVL.

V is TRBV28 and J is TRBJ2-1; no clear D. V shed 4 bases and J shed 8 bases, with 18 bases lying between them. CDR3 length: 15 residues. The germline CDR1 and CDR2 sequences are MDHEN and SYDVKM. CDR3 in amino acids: CASSYRSSGRYEQFF. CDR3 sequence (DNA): TGTGCCAGCAGTTATAGGTCAAGTGGTCGTTATGAGCAGTTCTTC.

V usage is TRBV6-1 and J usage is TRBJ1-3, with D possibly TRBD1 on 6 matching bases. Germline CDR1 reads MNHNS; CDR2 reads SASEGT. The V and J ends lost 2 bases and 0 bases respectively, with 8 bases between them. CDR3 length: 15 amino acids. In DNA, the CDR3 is TGTGCCAGCAGTGAAAACAGGGTCTCTGGAAACACCATATATTTT. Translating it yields CASSENRVSGNTIYF.

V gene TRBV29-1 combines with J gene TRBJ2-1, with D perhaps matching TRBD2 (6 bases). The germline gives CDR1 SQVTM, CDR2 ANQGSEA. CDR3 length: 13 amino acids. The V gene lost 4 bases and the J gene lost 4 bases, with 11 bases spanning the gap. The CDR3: CSVAKRAYNEQFF. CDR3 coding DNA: TGCAGCGTTGCGAAGCGGGCTTACAATGAGCAGTTCTTC.

CDR3: CASSRERGNSYEQYF. The CDR3, as DNA: TGTGCCAGCAGCCGGGAGCGGGGAAACTCCTACGAGCAGTACTTC. The rearrangement links TRBV4-2 to TRBJ2-7, with TRBD2 matching 7 bases. Unmatched junction bases numbered 6, after V lost 4 bases and J lost 0 bases. Germline loops: CDR1 LGHNA, CDR2 YNFKEQ. This CDR3 is 15 amino acids long.

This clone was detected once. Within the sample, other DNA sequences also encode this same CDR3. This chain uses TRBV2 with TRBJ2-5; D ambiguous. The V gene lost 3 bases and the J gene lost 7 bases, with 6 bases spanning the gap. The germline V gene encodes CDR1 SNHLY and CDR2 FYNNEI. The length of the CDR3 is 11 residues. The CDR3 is CASSDPGTQYF. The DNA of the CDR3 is TGTGCCAGCAGTGACCCGGGGACCCAGTACTTC.

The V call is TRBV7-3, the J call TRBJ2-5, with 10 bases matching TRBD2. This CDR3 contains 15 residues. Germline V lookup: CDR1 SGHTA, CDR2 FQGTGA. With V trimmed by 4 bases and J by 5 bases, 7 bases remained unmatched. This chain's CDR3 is CASSSLAGRAETQYF. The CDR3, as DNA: TGTGCCAGCAGCTCACTAGCGGGAAGGGCTGAGACCCAGTACTTC.